The clone carrying this T cell receptor beta chain was found a few times. Germline V gives CDR1 MGHDK, CDR2 SYGVNS. The V gene lost 1 base and the J gene lost 8 bases, with 9 bases spanning the gap. This CDR3 is 13 amino acids long. These data originate in a study of CD8+ T cells in alopecia areata. Following RNA extraction, reverse transcription yielded cDNA that acted as the sequencing template. Sequenced by immunoSEQ multiplex PCR; TCRdb stores in-frame clones only, minus some. This table holds approximately 100,000 clones, roughly two fifths found once. Sequencing input: CD4+ T cells sorted from blood. The sequence came from a human donor with alopecia areata. The chain links TRBV25-1 to TRBJ2-1; D unresolved. The CDR3 region is CASSESGPYEQFF. CDR3 nucleotide sequence: TGTGCCAGCAGTGAATCAGGACCCTATGAGCAGTTCTTC.